These 11 T cell receptor beta chains were sequenced from one sample in a study of control samples from healthy donors and cancer patients. Using immunoSEQ multiplex PCR, the repertoire was profiled, and TCRdb retains in-frame clones only, with some absent. The repertoire consists of 100,000 to 150,000 clones, with about 90% occurring once and the leading ten covering more than 6.5%. The sequenced sample consisted of PBMCs. The origin of the receptors is a man in his fifties with head and neck cancer.

The chain recombines TRBV7-8 with TRBJ2-5; TRBD2 agrees at 11 bases. Unmatched junction bases numbered 13, after V lost 2 bases and J lost 5 bases. Germline CDR1 reads SGHVS; CDR2 reads FQNEAQ. The CDR3 extends over 18 amino acids. DNA of the CDR3: TGTGCCAGCAGCTTAAGTCCAAGGGGACTAGCGGAAAAGGAGACCCAGTACTTC. Residues: CASSLSPRGLAEKETQYF.

The gene calls are TRBV25-1 and TRBJ1-5; D is possibly TRBD1 (5 bases). The CDR3 is made up of 13 amino acids. Trimming pared 6 bases from V and 2 bases from J, leaving 8 bases between. Germline assignment: CDR1 MGHDK and CDR2 SYGVNS. The CDR3 nucleotides read TGTGCCAGCAGGGGGCACGGCAATCAGCCCCAGCATTTT. Translating gives CASRGHGNQPQHF.

This clone occurred a few times. This sequence joins TRBV14 and TRBJ1-2; the D gene is possibly TRBD1 (6 bases). The CDR3 length is 17 residues. CDR1 SGHDN and CDR2 FVKESK come from the germline V gene. Trimming removed 0 bases from V and 1 base from J, with 15 bases in between. The CDR3 protein is CASSQDFRDTVNYGYTF. Here the CDR3 DNA reads TGTGCCAGCAGCCAAGATTTTAGGGACACTGTTAACTATGGCTACACCTTC.

The chain combines TRBV11-2 with TRBJ1-3; no reliable D call. CDR1 is SGHAT, CDR2 FQNNGV, per germline. Trimming cost V 0 bases and J 0 bases, with 15 bases left between them. The length of the CDR3 is 18 residues. CDR3 residues: CASSLDEVRMSSGNTIYF. The CDR3 region has the DNA TGTGCCAGCAGCTTAGACGAGGTCAGAATGAGCTCTGGAAACACCATATATTTT.

The rearrangement joins TRBV6-1 to TRBJ1-1; D is perhaps TRBD1 (5 bases). V shed 8 bases and J shed 0 bases, with 19 bases lying between them. Germline V gives CDR1 MNHNS, CDR2 SASEGT. The CDR3 length is 16 residues. The CDR3 bases are TGTGCCAGCGGTGGGGGGGTTATAAATTTGAACACTGAAGCTTTCTTT. This sequence encodes CASGGGVINLNTEAFF.

This clone has just one count. V gene TRBV5-4 combines with J gene TRBJ2-3; D remains unclear. Germline CDR1 reads SGHNT; CDR2 reads YYREEE (reference sequence). This CDR3 comprises 14 residues. V was shortened by 0 bases and J by 6 bases, with 11 bases between the two germline ends. CDR3 region: CASSLELGYDTQYF. The CDR3 DNA reads TGTGCCAGCAGCTTGGAGCTAGGTTATGATACGCAGTATTTT.

J is TRBJ1-1 and V is TRBV28; TRBD1 matches at 8 bases. Germline assignment: CDR1 MDHEN and CDR2 SYDVKM. Trimming took 7 bases from V and 1 from J; bases not matched to a gene: 11. The CDR3 extends over 16 amino acids. The CDR3 loop is CASIPTGEGTNTEAFF. CDR3 in DNA: TGTGCCAGCATTCCGACAGGGGAAGGTACGAACACTGAAGCTTTCTTT.

The CDR3 DNA reads as TGCGCCAGCAGCCAAGATCAATGGGAGCAGTTCTTC. This translates into CASSQDQWEQFF. V usage is TRBV4-1 and J usage is TRBJ2-1; D is uncertain. The CDR3 contains 12 residues. The germline V and J ends were trimmed by 0 bases and 10 bases, with 7 bases remaining between them. The V gene's germline CDR1 is MGHRA and CDR2 YSYEKL.

V and J are TRBV11-1 and TRBJ1-4; 10 bases map to TRBD1. CDR1 is SGHAT, CDR2 FQDESV, per germline (reference sequence). This CDR3 is built from 15 residues. With 5 bases clipped from V and 5 bases from J, the junction kept 5 bases outside the gene matches. CDR3 loop: CASSQPGQGNEKLFF. DNA of the CDR3: TGTGCCAGCAGCCAGCCGGGACAGGGGAATGAAAAACTGTTTTTT.

The rearrangement joins TRBV27 to TRBJ2-7, with 10 bases lining up with TRBD1. With 7 bases clipped from V and 1 base from J, the junction kept 4 bases outside the gene matches. CDR3 length: 14 amino acids. The germline CDR1 and CDR2 sequences are MNHEY and SMNVEV (reference sequence). The CDR3 sequence: CASNDRGQSYEQYF. In nucleotides, the CDR3 is TGTGCCAGCAATGACAGGGGGCAGTCCTACGAGCAGTACTTC.

The chain is built from TRBV7-7 and TRBJ2-1; TRBD1 matches at 10 bases. The germline gives CDR1 SSHAT, CDR2 FNYEAQ (reference sequence). Trimming removed 1 base from V and 6 bases from J; junction bases left unmatched: 0. There are 14 residues in the CDR3. The CDR3 sequence: CASSLGTGGNEQFF. The CDR3 DNA is TGTGCCAGCAGCTTAGGGACAGGGGGCAATGAGCAGTTCTTC. Full variable domain (missing parts from reference TRBV7-7 and TRBJ2-1): GAGVSQSPRYKVTKRGQDVTLRCDPISSHATLYWYQQALGQGPEFLTYFNYEAQPDKSGLPSDRFSAERPEGSISTLTIQRTEQRDSAMYRCASSLGTGGNEQFFGPGTRLTVL.